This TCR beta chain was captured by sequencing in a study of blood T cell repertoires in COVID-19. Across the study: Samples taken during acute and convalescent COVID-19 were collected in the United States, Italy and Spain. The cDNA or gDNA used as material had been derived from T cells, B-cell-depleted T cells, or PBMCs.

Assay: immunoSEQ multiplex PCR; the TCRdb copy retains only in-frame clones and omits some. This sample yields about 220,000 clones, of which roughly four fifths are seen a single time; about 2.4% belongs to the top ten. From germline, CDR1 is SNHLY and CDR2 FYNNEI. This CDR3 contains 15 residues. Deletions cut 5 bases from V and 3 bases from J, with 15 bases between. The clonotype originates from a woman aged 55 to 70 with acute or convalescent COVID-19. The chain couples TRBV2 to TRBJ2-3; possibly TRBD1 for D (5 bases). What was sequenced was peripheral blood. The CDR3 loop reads CASSFGPGLTDTQYF. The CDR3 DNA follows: TGTGCCAGCAGTTTTGGGCCAGGGCTAACAGATACGCAGTATTTT.